The rows below give T cell receptor beta chains drawn from one sample of a study of shared clonotypes between healthy human individuals. TCRdb's copy holds only in-frame clones and misses some; the assay was immunoSEQ multiplex PCR. The table shows 600,000 or so clones, with 85% to 95% occurring only once. Sequencing used naive CD8+ T cells sorted from blood. All receptors derive from a woman aged 25-40 years in good health. The CDR3 runs from the conserved cysteine through the conserved F or W. A D gene is named only where the DNA matches it firmly. Part of the rows lack a size; the others show once, few, many or a class for expanded clones.

cdr3_length	v_call	d_call	clone_size	j_call	cdr3_nt	cdr3_aa
17	TRBV27	TRBD2	.	TRBJ2-2	TGTGCCAGCATCCCGATTCAAGCGGGAGGGGTTACGGGGGAGCTGTTTTTT	CASIPIQAGGVTGELFF
15	TRBV4-2	TRBD2	.	TRBJ2-7	TGTGCCAGCAGCCAAGATATAGGGACTAGCGGCGAGCAGTACTTC	CASSQDIGTSGEQYF
15	TRBV27	TRBD1	.	TRBJ1-5	TGTGCCAGCAGTGCAGGGACAGGAAGCAATCAGCCCCAGCATTTT	CASSAGTGSNQPQHF
16	TRBV2	.	.	TRBJ2-7	TGTGCCAGCAGTACGATGAGCGGTCTCTCCCCCTACGAGCAGTACTTC	CASSTMSGLSPYEQYF
13	TRBV6-1	.	.	TRBJ1-5	TGTGCCAGCAGTGAATTTCACGGCGGGCCCCAGCATTTT	CASSEFHGGPQHF
15	TRBV9	.	once	TRBJ2-7	TGTGCCAGCAGCGTAGGTGGAACAAGCTCCTACGAGCAGTACTTC	CASSVGGTSSYEQYF
15	TRBV6-6	TRBD2	.	TRBJ2-1	TGTGCCAGCAGTTACGGACTAGCGGTATACAATGAGCAGTTCTTC	CASSYGLAVYNEQFF
13	TRBV25-1	.	.	TRBJ2-5	TGTGCCAGCAGCACAGGGCGGGGAGAGACCCAGTACTTC	CASSTGRGETQYF
16	TRBV6-1	.	.	TRBJ1-1	TGTGCCAGCAGTGGTCCCGGGCGAGGATTGAACACTGAAGCTTTCTTT	CASSGPGRGLNTEAFF
14	TRBV7-9	.	.	TRBJ1-2	TGTGCCAGCAGCTTGACCACATCTGGGGGTGGCTACACCTTC	CASSLTTSGGGYTF
15	TRBV11-2	.	.	TRBJ2-1	TGTGCCAGCAGCTATACCCCCATCGCCTACAATGAGCAGTTCTTC	CASSYTPIAYNEQFF
13	TRBV27	.	.	TRBJ1-1	TGTGCCAGCAGTTTATATGGGGGCACTGAAGCTTTCTTT	CASSLYGGTEAFF
15	TRBV27	TRBD2	.	TRBJ2-1	TGTGCCAGCAGCTGGACTAGCGGGAGGAACAATGAGCAGTTCTTC	CASSWTSGRNNEQFF
14	TRBV5-5	TRBD1	.	TRBJ2-7	TGTGCCAGCAGCTTGGGTGACAGGGGCTACGAGCAGTACTTC	CASSLGDRGYEQYF
13	TRBV25-1	TRBD1	.	TRBJ2-7	TGTGCCAGCATTTCAGGGGGCTCGGACGAGCAGTACTTC	CASISGGSDEQYF
16	TRBV7-9	TRBD2	.	TRBJ2-7	TGTGCCAGCAACTACGGGACTAGCGGGAGTCCCCACGAGCAGTACTTC	CASNYGTSGSPHEQYF
14	TRBV30	.	.	TRBJ1-2	TGTGCCTGGAGCCAATTTGGGCGCGACTATGGCTACACCTTC	CAWSQFGRDYGYTF
14	TRBV29-1	TRBD1	.	TRBJ2-7	TGCAGCGTCGCCGGGACAGGGGGTCTGCACGAGCAGTACTTC	CSVAGTGGLHEQYF
15	TRBV13	TRBD2	.	TRBJ2-1	TGTGCCAGCTTGGAAGCGGGAGTCGACTACAATGAGCAGTTCTTC	CASLEAGVDYNEQFF
15	TRBV7-2	TRBD2	.	TRBJ2-7	TGTGCCAGCAGCTCGACTAGCGGGAGGCTATACGAGCAGTACTTC	CASSSTSGRLYEQYF
19	TRBV4-2	TRBD2	.	TRBJ2-1	TGTGCCAGCAGCCAAGTTCTAGGGGGTACTAGCGGGGATTACAATGAGCAGTTCTTC	CASSQVLGGTSGDYNEQFF
14	TRBV6-1	TRBD1	.	TRBJ2-7	TGTGCCAGCAGTGAGACAGGGAGTTCCTACGAGCAGTACTTC	CASSETGSSYEQYF
14	TRBV6-4	.	.	TRBJ1-1	TGTGCCAGCAGTGACCATTTTAGAGGGACTGAAGCTTTCTTT	CASSDHFRGTEAFF
14	TRBV5-6	TRBD2	.	TRBJ2-1	TGTGCCAGCAGCTGGGGGGGACCACAAAATGAGCAGTTCTTC	CASSWGGPQNEQFF
13	TRBV2	.	.	TRBJ2-7	TGTGCCAGCAAGAGCAGGGAACACTACGAGCAGTACTTC	CASKSREHYEQYF
15	TRBV13	TRBD2	once	TRBJ2-7	TGTGCCAGCAGCTTAGGACTAGCGGGAGCCTACGAGCAGTACTTC	CASSLGLAGAYEQYF
15	TRBV28	.	.	TRBJ2-2	TGTGCCAGCAGTTTGAGACTTGCGAACACCGGGGAGCTGTTTTTT	CASSLRLANTGELFF
13	TRBV11-2	.	.	TRBJ2-7	TGTGCCAGCAGCGCCGGCTGGGGAAGCGAGCAGTACTTC	CASSAGWGSEQYF
15	TRBV19	.	.	TRBJ1-1	TGTGCCAGTAGTATTCCCCTGGACCGGGGTACTGAAGCTTTCTTT	CASSIPLDRGTEAFF
13	TRBV6-1	TRBD1	.	TRBJ1-1	TGTGCCAGCAGGGACAGGGAATCCACTGAAGCTTTCTTT	CASRDRESTEAFF
14	TRBV28	.	.	TRBJ2-7	TGTGCCAGCAGCTCAACCGGGACAAACTACGAGCAGTACTTC	CASSSTGTNYEQYF
17	TRBV4-2	TRBD2	.	TRBJ2-3	TGTGCCAGCAGCCAAGTCCTAGCGGGAGAGTACACAGATACGCAGTATTTT	CASSQVLAGEYTDTQYF
11	TRBV9	.	.	TRBJ2-1	TGTGCCAGCGGCCGCGAGATGGAGCAGTTCTTC	CASGREMEQFF
15	TRBV10-3	TRBD1	.	TRBJ2-7	TGTGCCATCAGCTTGGGACAGGGGGACTCCCACGAGCAGTACTTC	CAISLGQGDSHEQYF
15	TRBV27	TRBD2	once	TRBJ2-5	TGTGCCAGCAGTGGCGGGACTAGCGGGCAAGAGACCCAGTACTTC	CASSGGTSGQETQYF
14	TRBV28	.	.	TRBJ2-7	TGTGCCAGCAGGACAAGGAAGAGCTCCTACGAGCAGTACTTC	CASRTRKSSYEQYF
15	TRBV4-1	.	.	TRBJ2-7	TGCGCCAGCAGCCAAGTTCCCACAGGTGCCTACGAGCAGTACTTC	CASSQVPTGAYEQYF
15	TRBV27	TRBD2	.	TRBJ2-1	TGTGCCAGCAGTCTGAGCGGGGGAACCTACAATGAGCAGTTCTTC	CASSLSGGTYNEQFF
17	TRBV5-4	.	.	TRBJ1-2	TGTGCCAGCAGCTTGGTTGGGGGAACGAAAGCTAACTATGGCTACACCTTC	CASSLVGGTKANYGYTF
13	TRBV5-6	.	.	TRBJ2-5	TGTGCCAGCAGCTCGACCAACCAAGAGACCCAGTACTTC	CASSSTNQETQYF
15	TRBV19	.	.	TRBJ2-3	TGTGCCAGTAGTATTTACAGCCCCCGCGGGGATACGCAGTATTTT	CASSIYSPRGDTQYF
15	TRBV11-2	TRBD2	.	TRBJ2-2	TGTGCCAGCAGCCTAGCGGGAGGCGCCACCGGGGAGCTGTTTTTT	CASSLAGGATGELFF
11	TRBV5-8	.	.	TRBJ1-1	TGTGCCAGCAGCTCGGGTGCTGAAGCTTTCTTT	CASSSGAEAFF
14	TRBV19	.	.	TRBJ2-1	TGTGCCAGTAGGCCGGGTGGGTTCTACAATGAGCAGTTCTTC	CASRPGGFYNEQFF
18	TRBV10-1	TRBD2	.	TRBJ2-1	TGCGCCAGCAGTGAGCGTAGGGGTTCTAGCGGATCCTACAATGAGCAGTTCTTC	CASSERRGSSGSYNEQFF
16	TRBV18	.	.	TRBJ2-2	TGTGCCAGCTCACCATTGGACCCCGTTGGGACCGGGGAGCTGTTTTTT	CASSPLDPVGTGELFF
14	TRBV15	.	.	TRBJ1-2	TGTGCCACCAGCAGAGATAACAATCCCTATGGCTACACCTTC	CATSRDNNPYGYTF